A selection of T cell receptor beta chains follows, all from one sample in a study of brain T cells in children with intractable seizures. TCRdb keeps only in-frame clones here, not all; method: immunoSEQ multiplex PCR. The data hold approximately 40,000 clones, with over 75% observed a single time. The material was peripheral blood, obtained at surgery. The receptors originated from a girl aged 2-10 years with tuberous sclerosis and intractable seizures. The CDR3 runs from the conserved cysteine through the conserved F or W. A D gene is named only where the DNA matches it firmly. A clone size is listed for some rows: how often the clone was seen (once, few, many), or a class if it is expanded.

NA	TRBV3-1/TRBV3-2	TRBJ2-3	TRBD2	TGTGCCAGCAGCCAAGTGCGGGGGGGCTATGCAGATACGCAGTATTTT	CASSQVRGGYADTQYF
NA	TRBV19	TRBJ2-3	NA	TGTGCCAGTGCCGATCCCGATACGCAGTATTTT	CASADPDTQYF
once	TRBV27	TRBJ1-1	NA	TGTGCCAGCACCACTCGGGTCGGCAGGCGGAACACTGAAGCTTTCTTT	CASTTRVGRRNTEAFF
NA	TRBV7-8	TRBJ2-3	TRBD1	TGTGCCAGCAGCTCACCAGCAGGGGGCAGCACAGATACGCAGTATTTT	CASSSPAGGSTDTQYF
NA	TRBV4-2	TRBJ1-6	NA	TGTGCCAGCAGCCAAGTAGTAGGGGGTCCACCCCTCCACTTT	CASSQVVGGPPLHF
NA	TRBV5-1	TRBJ2-5	TRBD2	TGCGCCAGCAGCGGTAGCGGGGGAGCAGGGGAGACCCAGTACTTC	CASSGSGGAGETQYF
once	TRBV6-5	TRBJ1-6	NA	TGTGCCAGCAGTTACTCGCGAGGGGAATCACCCCTCCACTTT	CASSYSRGESPLHF
NA	TRBV9	TRBJ1-5	NA	TGTGCCAGCAGCGTAGTCCTCCTTTCGTCGGCGCCTAAGATTAGCAATCAGCCCCAGCATTTT	CASSVVLLSSAPKISNQPQHF
NA	TRBV6-5	TRBJ2-1	TRBD2	TGTGCCAGCAGTTACGGGAGGGAGAACGAGCAGTTCTTC	CASSYGRENEQFF
NA	TRBV7-2	TRBJ2-2	TRBD2	TGTGCCAGCAGCTCTCGACTGGGGGGGACCGGGGAGCTGTTTTTT	CASSSRLGGTGELFF
NA	TRBV6-1	TRBJ2-5	NA	TGTGCCAGCAGTGAAGCGGGGGGAGGACAAGAGACCCAGTACTTC	CASSEAGGGQETQYF
NA	TRBV24-1	TRBJ1-5	TRBD1	TGTGCCACCAGTGAAGGACAGGGCCTCAATCAGCCCCAGCATTTT	CATSEGQGLNQPQHF
once	TRBV18	TRBJ2-5	NA	TGTGCCAGCTCACCACTATCGGGGGCCCCTAAAGAGACCCAGTACTTC	CASSPLSGAPKETQYF
NA	TRBV5-4	TRBJ2-5	TRBD1	TGTGCCAGCAGCCATGGGACAGACTATTACCAAGAGACCCAGTACTTC	CASSHGTDYYQETQYF
once	TRBV27	TRBJ1-3	NA	TGTGCCAGCAGTTTACCGGACACTAGCTCTGGAAACACCATATATTTT	CASSLPDTSSGNTIYF
NA	TRBV4-2	TRBJ1-2	NA	TGTGCCAGCAGCCAAGATGGGACCAAGGCGAGTGGCTACACCTTC	CASSQDGTKASGYTF
NA	TRBV29-1	TRBJ1-2	NA	TGCAGCGTTGAAATCACAGGGCAAGGCGGCTACACCTTC	CSVEITGQGGYTF
few	TRBV29-1	TRBJ1-1	NA	TGCAGCGTTGAGCAGAAGAACACTGAAGCTTTCTTT	CSVEQKNTEAFF
NA	TRBV2	TRBJ2-3	TRBD2	TGTGCCAGCAGGGTAGCGGGGGGCAAAGATACGCAGTATTTT	CASRVAGGKDTQYF
NA	TRBV2	TRBJ1-4	TRBD1	TGTGCCAGCAGTGCGGATCGGACAGGGGGAACTAATGAAAAACTGTTTTTT	CASSADRTGGTNEKLFF
NA	TRBV30	TRBJ2-3	NA	TGTGCCTGGGCTCCCGGGGGGCAAGGAGATACGCAGTATTTT	CAWAPGGQGDTQYF
NA	TRBV7-3	TRBJ2-1	TRBD2	TGTGCCAGCAGCCCTAGCGGGGGGGCCTTCAATGAGCAGTTCTTC	CASSPSGGAFNEQFF